This entry features one TCR beta chain sequence. MiXCR, run by TCRdb on the 5' RACE reads, gives a single entry per CDR3 protein. This table has 300,000 to 350,000 distinct CDR3 sequences, approximately 12% appearing once. V was pared by 0 bases and J by 4 bases, with 13 bases between. The V gene's germline CDR1 is SGHRS and CDR2 YFSETQ. The CDR3 sequence is 15 residues long. This sample was included in a study of T cells after yellow fever vaccination. The chain combines TRBV5-1 with TRBJ2-5, with D maybe TRBD1 (6 bases). The sequencing used CD4+ T cells sorted from PBMCs, collected 45 days after the yellow fever booster vaccination. The clonotype was recovered from a young man who received the YFV17D yellow fever vaccine. The CDR3 DNA is TGCGCCAGCAGCTTGGTAGGACAGCCGGGAGAGACCCAGTACTTC. Its translation is CASSLVGQPGETQYF. The full variable domain, rest sourced from reference TRBV5-1 and TRBJ2-5, is KAGVTQTPRYLIKTRGQQVTLSCSPISGHRSVSWYQQTPGQGLQFLFEYFSETQRNKGNFPGRFSGRQFSNSRSEMNVSTLELGDSALYLCASSLVGQPGETQYFGPGTRLLVL.